The 20 T cell receptor beta chains presented below share a single source sample, sequenced in a study of vaccination effects on CD4 cells after COVID-19. With approximately 10 days of culture completed, CD4+ T cells were isolated. Two-dose BNT162b2 or mRNA-1273 vaccination was given to participants. Libraries were prepared by immunoSEQ multiplex PCR; TCRdb keeps only in-frame clonotypes and omits some of them. This sample has tens of thousands of clones; 70% to 85% occur once, and the top ten carry over 2%. These TCRs are of unknown antigen specificity. Here the sequenced sample was CD4+ T cells from PBMCs cultured without peptide, taken after COVID-19 vaccination. The receptors derive from a human donor who received a COVID-19 vaccine.

The genes are TRBV6-4 and TRBJ1-2; possible D gene TRBD1, 5 bases. Trimming removed 6 bases from V and 5 bases from J, with 28 bases in between. The germline gives CDR1 MRHNA, CDR2 SNTAGT. This CDR3 comprises 18 residues. CDR3 in amino acids: CASREKGPSEGSLYGYTF. In nucleotides, the CDR3 is TGTGCCAGCAGAGAGAAGGGCCCTTCGGAGGGGTCTTTATATGGCTACACCTTC.

CDR3 protein: CASSFSDTTEAFF. The CDR3 bases are TGTGCCAGCAGTTTCTCCGACACCACTGAAGCTTTCTTT. V is TRBV12-3 or TRBV12-4 and J is TRBJ1-1; D is unclear. The V end was cut by 3 bases, the J end by 4 bases, with 9 bases between. This CDR3 comprises 13 residues.

This clone was counted a single time. This sequence joins TRBV19 and TRBJ2-1; D is possibly TRBD1 (6 bases). Trimming pared 9 bases from V and 0 bases from J, leaving 9 bases between. The CDR3 loop spans 13 amino acids. The germline V gene encodes CDR1 LNHDA and CDR2 SQIVND (reference sequence). In nucleotides, the CDR3 is TGTGCCAGCGGACAGACCTCCTACAATGAGCAGTTCTTC. Encoded protein: CASGQTSYNEQFF.

This clone was observed a single time. J is TRBJ1-3 and V is TRBV29-1; TRBD1 might be the D (5 bases). V was pared by 3 bases and J by 5 bases, with 23 bases between. The CDR3 consists of 17 residues. The germline gives CDR1 SQVTM, CDR2 ANQGSEA. Here the CDR3 reads CSVERRGFDIGRNTIYF. The CDR3 DNA reads as TGCAGCGTTGAGCGAAGGGGATTCGACATTGGTCGAAACACCATATATTTT.

V gene TRBV7-2 combines with J gene TRBJ1-2; 9 nucleotides agree with TRBD1. Germline CDR1 and CDR2: SGHTA and FQGNSA. V lost 5 bases, J lost 4 bases, and 5 bases stayed unmatched. The CDR3 sequence is 14 residues long. CDR3 coding DNA: TGTGCCAGCAGCGTACAGGGGGCCCGCTATGGCTACACCTTC. The encoded protein is CASSVQGARYGYTF.

The V gene is TRBV7-2, the J gene TRBJ2-2; a possible D gene is TRBD2 (6 bases). Trimming took 5 bases from V and 4 from J, leaving 17 bases between them. The length of the CDR3 is 16 residues. Germline V CDR1 and CDR2: SGHTA, FQGNSA. The CDR3 DNA follows: TGTGCCAGCAGCCTCCGGCGCCGGGACTCCACCGGGGAGCTGTTTTTT. The encoded protein is CASSLRRRDSTGELFF.

This rearrangement joins TRBV29-1 to TRBJ1-1; perhaps TRBD1 as D (5 bases). CDR1 is SQVTM and CDR2 is ANQGSEA in the germline V gene. Trimming took off 5 bases at V and 4 bases at J, with 17 bases between the two ends. The CDR3 is made up of 14 amino acids. CDR3 in amino acids: CSVLPGPLGTEAFF. In DNA, the CDR3 is TGCAGCGTTTTACCGGGACCGTTGGGCACTGAAGCTTTCTTT.

The V gene is TRBV30, the J gene TRBJ1-5; TRBD1 is a possible D gene (5 bases). CDR3 length equals 13 residues. The germline gives CDR1 GTSNPN, CDR2 SVGIG (reference sequence). V was shortened by 0 bases and J by 7 bases, with 10 bases between the two germline ends. CDR3 coding DNA: TGTGCCTGGAGTGTACAGGCGGGGCAGCCCCAGCATTTT. Protein sequence: CAWSVQAGQPQHF.

The chain joins TRBV5-5 to TRBJ1-1, with 7 bases matching TRBD1. CDR1 is SGHKS, CDR2 YYEKEE, per germline (reference sequence). The CDR3 contains 13 residues. Germline trimming cut 0 bases from V and 7 bases from J; bases unmatched to any gene: 3. CDR3 protein: CASSLEQGDEAFF. The DNA of the CDR3 is TGTGCCAGCAGCTTGGAGCAGGGGGATGAAGCTTTCTTT.

There are a few counts of this clone. This chain's CDR3 is CASSGLRTGELFF. The CDR3 region has the DNA TGCGCCAGCAGCGGACTCCGCACCGGGGAGCTGTTTTTT. This chain links TRBV10-1 with TRBJ2-2; TRBD2 might be the D (5 bases). The CDR3 has 13 residues. V gave up 6 bases and J gave up 4 bases, with 9 bases separating them. Germline V gives CDR1 WNHNN, CDR2 SYGVQD (reference sequence).

The chain couples TRBV19 to TRBJ1-1; the D gene is possibly TRBD1 (5 bases). Germline V CDR1 and CDR2: LNHDA, SQIVND (reference sequence). The CDR3 has 16 residues. The germline V and J ends were trimmed by 5 bases and 7 bases, with 23 bases remaining between them. The CDR3 nucleotides are TGTGCCAGTAGTCCTGGGGGGTTCAGGGTCTTGAGTGAAGCTTTCTTT. As protein: CASSPGGFRVLSEAFF. Filled out from reference TRBV19 and TRBJ1-1, the complete variable domain reads DGGITQSPKYLFRKEGQNVTLSCEQNLNHDAMYWYRQDPGQGLRLIYYSQIVNDFQKGDIAEGYSVSREKKESFPLTVTSAQKNPTAFYLCASSPGGFRVLSEAFFGQGTRLTVV.

The chain has TRBV28 and TRBJ2-5; a possible D gene is TRBD2 (5 bases). Trimming cost V 6 bases and J 5 bases, with 13 bases left between them. CDR3 size: 13 residues. CDR1 and CDR2 (germline): MDHEN, SYDVKM. Here the CDR3 reads CASRDLRRETQYF. CDR3 nucleotides: TGTGCCAGCAGGGACTTAAGGCGGGAGACCCAGTACTTC.

The chain employs TRBV4-1 and TRBJ2-7; possibly TRBD1 for D (5 bases). Germline CDR1 is MGHRA and CDR2 is YSYEKL. This CDR3 is 15 amino acids long. Trimming took off 1 base at V and 0 bases at J, with 10 bases between the two ends. CDR3 region: CASSQVRANSYEQYV. The CDR3 bases are TGCGCCAGCAGCCAAGTCAGGGCAAACTCCTACGAGCAGTACGTC.

This chain links TRBV5-1 with TRBJ1-2; D might be TRBD1 (5 bases). Germline V CDR1 and CDR2: SGHRS, YFSETQ. V was pared by 3 bases and J by 0 bases, with 9 bases between. CDR3 size: 14 residues. In DNA, the CDR3 is TGCGCCAGCAGCTGGGACGGGACTAACTATGGCTACACCTTC. Translated, it gives CASSWDGTNYGYTF.

J is TRBJ2-5 and V is TRBV27; TRBD1 is a possible D gene (5 bases). Per germline, CDR1 MNHEY and CDR2 SMNVEV (reference sequence). Trimming took off 6 bases at V and 5 bases at J, with 16 bases between the two ends. The CDR3 runs to 14 residues. CDR3 nucleotide sequence: TGTGCCAGCAGCCAGGGCCCCGTGAGGGAGACCCAGTACTTC. This gives the protein CASSQGPVRETQYF.

This clone appeared a single time. This chain connects TRBV6-5 to TRBJ1-3, with 8 nucleotides matching TRBD1. V was pared by 6 bases and J by 9 bases, with 4 bases of the junction left unmatched. Germline V gene lookup returns CDR1 MNHEY and CDR2 SVGAGI. The CDR3 contains 12 residues. The CDR3 loop is CASRDRDTTIYF. The CDR3 bases are TGTGCCAGCAGGGACAGGGATACCACCATATATTTT.

This sequence joins TRBV4-1 and TRBJ2-1, with D hard to call. The CDR3 sequence is 13 residues long. Germline values: CDR1 MGHRA, CDR2 YSYEKL. The V end lost 3 bases, the J end lost 12 bases, and 15 bases lay between the germline ends. CDR3 nucleotide sequence: TGCGCCAGCAGCCAGGGCCCTACCACCGGGCAGTTCTTC. The encoded protein is CASSQGPTTGQFF.

The chain combines TRBV5-1 with TRBJ2-2, with 9 bases matching TRBD1. V lost 4 bases and J lost 3; bases outside the gene matches: 4. CDR3 size: 15 residues. CDR1 and CDR2 from the germline V gene are SGHRS and YFSETQ. For the CDR3, the DNA is TGCGCCAGCAGCCCGGGACAGGGTCACACCGGGGAGCTGTTTTTT. Translated, it gives CASSPGQGHTGELFF.

The chain employs TRBV29-1 and TRBJ2-3, with TRBD1 matching 7 bases. Germline V gene sequence: CDR1 SQVTM, CDR2 ANQGSEA. CDR3 size: 15 residues. Trimming at V came to 6 bases and at J to 2 bases, leaving 11 bases not matched to a gene. CDR3 sequence: CSVRPRDSFTDTQYF. CDR3 coding DNA: TGCAGCGTGAGGCCCCGGGACAGCTTCACAGATACGCAGTATTTT.

This chain links TRBV10-2 with TRBJ1-5; unclear D gene. Germline assignment: CDR1 WSHSY and CDR2 SAAADI. The V gene lost 0 bases and the J gene lost 6 bases, with 12 bases spanning the gap. This CDR3 comprises 15 residues. The CDR3 loop is CASSESAGTVQPQHF. The DNA for the CDR3 is TGCGCCAGCAGTGAGTCCGCGGGAACGGTTCAGCCCCAGCATTTT.